This T cell receptor beta chain was profiled in a study of T cell responses to AZD1222 COVID-19 vaccine. Study results and limitations: Donors in the cohort were predominantly white British and more often female, and clonal diversity was possibly underestimated. Scientists sampled the repertoires only once the peak T cell response had passed. Just 6 or 7 people given AZD1222 tested seropositive at baseline.

The repertoire was sequenced with immunoSEQ multiplex PCR; TCRdb's copy has only in-frame clones and lacks some. The data hold 150,000 to 200,000 clones, with over 85% observed a single time. Germline V gene lookup returns CDR1 SGDLS and CDR2 YYNGEE. The V and J ends lost 0 bases and 4 bases, in that order; junction bases with no gene match: 0. The CDR3 spans 14 residues. Remarks on this clone: The antigen is not known.

The TCR sequence derives from an adult in good health. V usage is TRBV9 and J usage is TRBJ1-5; TRBD1 agrees at 8 bases. This specimen was peripheral blood, taken on day 0 of AZD1222 vaccination. DNA for the CDR3: TGTGCCAGCAGCGTAGGACAGGGGAATCAGCCCCAGCATTTT. Translated, it gives CASSVGQGNQPQHF.